Following are 14 T cell receptor beta chains from one sample sequenced in a study of shared T cell receptors in the human thymus. Sequenced by immunoSEQ multiplex PCR; TCRdb stores in-frame clones only, minus some. The data contain about 660,000 clones, 87% of them singletons. In addition, the sample was reused for a study of human thymus T cells.

Sequencing used thymocytes. All receptors come from a boy under two years old with a congenital heart defect.

The chain has TRBV7-6 and TRBJ2-3; 7 nucleotides line up with TRBD2. CDR1 is SGHVS, CDR2 FNYEAQ, per germline. CDR3 length: 22 amino acids. With 1 base clipped from V and 0 bases from J, the junction kept 22 bases outside the gene matches. CDR3 residues: CASSLGSLSRGERIISTDTQYF. CDR3 nucleotide sequence: TGTGCCAGCAGCTTAGGTAGTCTTTCTCGGGGGGAGAGGATAATCAGCACAGATACGCAGTATTTT.

In its sample, this clone was seen once. The rearrangement links TRBV7-9 to TRBJ2-1, with TRBD1 matching 7 bases. The germline CDR1 and CDR2 sequences are SEHNR and FQNEAQ (reference sequence). V lost 3 bases and J lost 6; bases outside the gene matches: 5. The CDR3 length is 14 residues. The CDR3 region has the DNA TGTGCCAGCAGCTTTGACAGGGTTGCCAATGAGCAGTTCTTC. This gives the protein CASSFDRVANEQFF.

The rearrangement links TRBV14 to TRBJ2-5, with D unresolved. The CDR3 is 14 amino acids. Looked up from germline, CDR1 is SGHDN and CDR2 is FVKESK. V lost 1 base, J lost 5 bases, and 11 bases lay in between. CDR3 sequence (DNA): TGTGCCAGCAGCCAAGCTCCCTCCGCGGAGACCCAGTACTTC. It is translated as CASSQAPSAETQYF. Combining the CDR3 with reference TRBV14 and TRBJ2-5 gives the whole variable domain EAGVTQFPSHSVIEKGQTVTLRCDPISGHDNLYWYRRVMGKEIKFLLHFVKESKQDESGMPNNRFLAERTGGTYSTLKVQPAELEDSGVYFCASSQAPSAETQYFGPGTRLLVL.

This clone was recorded once. V is TRBV2 and J is TRBJ1-5; TRBD1 agrees at 7 bases. V lost 6 bases to trimming and J lost 6 bases; unmatched junction nucleotides: 2. Germline V gene data show CDR1 as SNHLY and CDR2 as FYNNEI. The CDR3 runs 12 residues. The CDR3 sequence is CASRRGLQPQHF. For the CDR3, the DNA is TGTGCCAGCAGAAGGGGGCTTCAGCCCCAGCATTTT.

The genes are TRBV5-1 and TRBJ2-7; D remains unclear. The CDR3 totals 16 residues. Looked up from germline, CDR1 is SGHRS and CDR2 is YFSETQ. Trimming pared 3 bases from V and 4 bases from J, leaving 20 bases between. CDR3 sequence: CASSYLPYPPSYEQYF. CDR3 nucleotide sequence: TGCGCCAGCAGCTACCTACCATATCCCCCTTCGTACGAGCAGTACTTC.

This chain uses TRBV9 with TRBJ2-3; D uncertain. The CDR3 extends over 17 amino acids. The germline V and J ends were trimmed by 0 bases and 0 bases, with 14 bases remaining between them. Germline values: CDR1 SGDLS, CDR2 YYNGEE. DNA of the CDR3: TGTGCCAGCAGCGTAGTAAGCTCGCCGACTAGCACAGATACGCAGTATTTT. This codes for CASSVVSSPTSTDTQYF.

This rearrangement joins TRBV5-8 to TRBJ1-4; 7 bases map to TRBD1. In germline, CDR1 is SGHTS, CDR2 YDEGEE. Unmatched junction bases numbered 8, after V lost 4 bases and J lost 8 bases. The CDR3 runs 14 residues. The CDR3 region is CASSVTGFREKLFF. For the CDR3, the DNA is TGTGCCAGCAGCGTGACAGGGTTTCGGGAAAAACTGTTTTTT.

CDR3 sequence (DNA): TGTGCCAGCAGTATAAATCCCAGGCAGGGGAAGAATCAGCCCCAGCATTTT. Translating gives CASSINPRQGKNQPQHF. J is TRBJ1-5 and V is TRBV28, with D tentatively TRBD1 (6 bases). Germline CDR1 MDHEN, CDR2 SYDVKM. The V gene lost 5 bases and the J gene lost 4 bases, with 21 bases spanning the gap. The CDR3 is made up of 17 amino acids.

The chain is built from TRBV9 and TRBJ2-3, with 7 bases that match TRBD2. This CDR3 comprises 14 residues. J gave up 2 bases and V 3 bases, and 3 bases lay outside the gene matches. Germline assignment: CDR1 SGDLS and CDR2 YYNGEE. The CDR3 sequence is CASSGDYPTDTQYF. The CDR3 DNA follows: TGTGCCAGCAGCGGGGACTATCCCACAGATACGCAGTATTTT.

The rearrangement links TRBV20-1 to TRBJ2-5; the D is unclear. CDR1 DFQATT and CDR2 SNEGSKA come from the germline V gene (reference sequence). CDR3 length: 11 residues. V dropped 7 bases and J dropped 7 bases, with 13 bases sitting between them. The CDR3: CSEAGPATQYF. The CDR3 DNA reads as TGCAGTGAAGCAGGTCCAGCGACCCAGTACTTC.

The chain uses TRBV15 and TRBJ2-3, with a possible D match to TRBD2 (6 bases). The CDR3 is 20 residues long. V was clipped by 0 bases and J by 0 bases, with 22 bases between them. Germline V lookup: CDR1 LNHNV, CDR2 YYDKDF (reference sequence). CDR3 in DNA: TGTGCCACCAGCAGAGATCCACCTGGGCCGGGAGCCTCTAGCACAGATACGCAGTATTTT. Protein: CATSRDPPGPGASSTDTQYF.

The chain is built from TRBV5-6 and TRBJ1-3; D is undetermined. The CDR3 runs 14 residues. Germline assignment: CDR1 SGHDT and CDR2 YYEEEE. V lost 2 bases and J lost 4, with 10 bases in between. CDR3 in amino acids: CASSFFYLGNTIYF. CDR3 DNA: TGTGCCAGCAGCTTTTTTTACCTAGGAAACACCATATATTTT.

The CDR3 DNA is TGTGCCAGCAGTTCTAGACCCTCAGGGGCGCCCAGGAACTTGACTGAAGCTTTCTTT. Protein sequence: CASSSRPSGAPRNLTEAFF. This chain joins TRBV27 and TRBJ1-1, with a weak D call TRBD1 (6 bases). V was clipped by 4 bases and J by 5 bases, with 29 bases between them. In germline, CDR1 is MNHEY, CDR2 SMNVEV (reference sequence). This CDR3 has 19 residues.

The genes are TRBV27 and TRBJ2-1; TRBD2 agrees at 11 bases. V was pared by 4 bases and J by 6 bases, with 8 bases of the junction left unmatched. Germline CDR1 reads MNHEY; CDR2 reads SMNVEV (reference sequence). The CDR3 length is 16 residues. The CDR3 DNA follows: TGTGCCAGCAGTTCCCATAGCGGGGGGGCTTCCAATGAGCAGTTCTTC. It yields the protein CASSSHSGGASNEQFF.